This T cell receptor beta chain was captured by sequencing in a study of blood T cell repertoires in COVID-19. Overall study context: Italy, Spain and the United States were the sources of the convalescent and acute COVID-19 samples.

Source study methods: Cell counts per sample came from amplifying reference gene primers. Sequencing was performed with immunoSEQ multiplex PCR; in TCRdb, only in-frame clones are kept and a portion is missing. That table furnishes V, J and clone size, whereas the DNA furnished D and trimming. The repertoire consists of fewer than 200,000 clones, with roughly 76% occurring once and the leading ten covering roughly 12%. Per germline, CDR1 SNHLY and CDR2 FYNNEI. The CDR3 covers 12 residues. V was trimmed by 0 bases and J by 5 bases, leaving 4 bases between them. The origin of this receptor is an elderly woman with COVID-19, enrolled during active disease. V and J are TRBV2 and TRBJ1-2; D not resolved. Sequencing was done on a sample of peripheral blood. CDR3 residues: CASSEASYGYTF. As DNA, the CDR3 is TGTGCCAGCAGTGAAGCTTCTTATGGCTACACCTTC.